This T cell receptor (beta chain) was profiled in a study of cytomegalovirus exposure and HLA in healthy donors. V was trimmed by 5 bases and J by 8 bases, leaving 16 bases between them. Germline V gene sequence: CDR1 SGHDT, CDR2 YYEEEE. This CDR3 comprises 13 residues. Both 60 Vbeta primers and 13 Jbeta primers went into the PCR. The repertoire was sequenced with immunoSEQ multiplex PCR; TCRdb's copy has only in-frame clones and lacks some. The sample lists about 140,000 clones; 80% were seen once. Specimen: PBMCs. The rearrangement joins TRBV5-6 to TRBJ1-2; D perhaps matches TRBD1 (5 bases). The receptor was derived from a man aged 40-55 years in good health and CMV-seropositive. The CDR3 spells CASRVQTDYGYTF. The CDR3 DNA reads as TGTGCCAGCAGGGTACAGACAGATTACGGCTACACCTTC.